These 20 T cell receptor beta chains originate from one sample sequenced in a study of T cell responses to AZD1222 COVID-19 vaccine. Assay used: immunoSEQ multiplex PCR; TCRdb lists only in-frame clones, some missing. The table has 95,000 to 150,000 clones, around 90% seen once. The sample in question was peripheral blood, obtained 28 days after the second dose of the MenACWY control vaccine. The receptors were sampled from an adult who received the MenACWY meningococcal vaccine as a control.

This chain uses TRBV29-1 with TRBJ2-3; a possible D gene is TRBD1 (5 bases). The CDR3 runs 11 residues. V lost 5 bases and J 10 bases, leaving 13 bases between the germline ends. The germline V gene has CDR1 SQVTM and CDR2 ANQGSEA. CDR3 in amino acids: CSVLGEGAQYF. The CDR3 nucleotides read TGCAGCGTTTTAGGGGAAGGGGCGCAGTATTTT.

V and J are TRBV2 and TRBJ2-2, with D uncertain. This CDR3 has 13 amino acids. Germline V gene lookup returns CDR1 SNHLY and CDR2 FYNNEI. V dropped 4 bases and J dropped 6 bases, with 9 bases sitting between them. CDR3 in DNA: TGTGCCAGCAGTGTTGGGGTCGCCGGGGAGCTGTTTTTT. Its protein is CASSVGVAGELFF.

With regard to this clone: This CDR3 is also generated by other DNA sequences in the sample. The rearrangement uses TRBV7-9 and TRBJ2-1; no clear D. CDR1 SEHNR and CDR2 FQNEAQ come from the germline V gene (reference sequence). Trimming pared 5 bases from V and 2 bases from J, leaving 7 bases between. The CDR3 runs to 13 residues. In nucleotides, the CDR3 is TGTGCCAGCAGCCCCCCGACCTACAATGAGCAGTTCTTC. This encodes CASSPPTYNEQFF.

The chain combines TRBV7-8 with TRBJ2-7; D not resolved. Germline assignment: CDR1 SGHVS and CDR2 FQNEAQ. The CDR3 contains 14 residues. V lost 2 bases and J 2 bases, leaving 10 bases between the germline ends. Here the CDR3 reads CASSLTPGPYEQYV. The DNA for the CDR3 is TGTGCCAGCAGCTTAACCCCCGGTCCCTACGAGCAGTACGTC.

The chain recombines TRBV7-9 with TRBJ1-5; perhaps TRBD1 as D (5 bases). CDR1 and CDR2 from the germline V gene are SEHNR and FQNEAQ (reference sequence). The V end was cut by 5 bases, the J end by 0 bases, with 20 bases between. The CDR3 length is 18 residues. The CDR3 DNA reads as TGTGCCAGCAGCGACACACGAGAACAGGTCTATAGCAATCAGCCCCAGCATTTT. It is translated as CASSDTREQVYSNQPQHF.

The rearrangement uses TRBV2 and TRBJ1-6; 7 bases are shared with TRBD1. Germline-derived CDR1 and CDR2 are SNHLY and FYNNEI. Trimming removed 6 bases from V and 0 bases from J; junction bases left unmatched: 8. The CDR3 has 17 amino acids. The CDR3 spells CASSRDRQSSYNSPLHF. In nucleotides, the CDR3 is TGTGCCAGCAGCCGGGACAGACAAAGCTCCTATAATTCACCCCTCCACTTT.

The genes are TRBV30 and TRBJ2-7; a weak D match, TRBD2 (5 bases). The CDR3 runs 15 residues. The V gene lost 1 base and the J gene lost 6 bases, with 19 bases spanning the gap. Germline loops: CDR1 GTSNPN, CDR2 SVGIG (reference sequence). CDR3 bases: TGTGCCTGGAGTGAAGGGCTAGCCGTTTCGTTCGAGCAGTACTTC. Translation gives CAWSEGLAVSFEQYF.

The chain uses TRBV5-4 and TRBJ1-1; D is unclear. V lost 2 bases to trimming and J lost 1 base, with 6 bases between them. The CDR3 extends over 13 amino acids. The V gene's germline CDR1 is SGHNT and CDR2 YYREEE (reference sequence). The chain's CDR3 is CASSFWGNTEAFF. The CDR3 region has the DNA TGTGCCAGCAGCTTTTGGGGGAACACTGAAGCTTTCTTT. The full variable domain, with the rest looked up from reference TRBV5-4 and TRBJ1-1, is ETGVTQSPTHLIKTRGQQVTLRCSSQSGHNTVSWYQQALGQGPQFIFQYYREEENGRGNFPPRFSGLQFPNYSSELNVNALELDDSALYLCASSFWGNTEAFFGQGTRLTVV.

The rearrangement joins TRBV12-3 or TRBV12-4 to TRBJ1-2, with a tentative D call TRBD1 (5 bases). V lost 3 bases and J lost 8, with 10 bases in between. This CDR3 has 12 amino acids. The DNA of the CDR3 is TGTGCCAGCAGTTTTGGACACGGGGGCTACACCTTC. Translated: CASSFGHGGYTF.

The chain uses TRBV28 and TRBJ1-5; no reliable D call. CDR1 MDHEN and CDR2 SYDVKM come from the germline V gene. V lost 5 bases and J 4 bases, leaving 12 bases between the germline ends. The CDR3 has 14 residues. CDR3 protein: CASSPGRGNQPQHF. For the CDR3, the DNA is TGTGCCAGCAGTCCCGGGCGGGGAAATCAGCCCCAGCATTTT.

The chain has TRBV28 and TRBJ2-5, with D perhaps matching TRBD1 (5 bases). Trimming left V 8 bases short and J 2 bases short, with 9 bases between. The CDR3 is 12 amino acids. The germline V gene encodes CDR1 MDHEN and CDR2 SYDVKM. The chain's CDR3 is CASQTGQETQYF. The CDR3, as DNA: TGTGCCAGCCAAACAGGTCAAGAGACCCAGTACTTC.

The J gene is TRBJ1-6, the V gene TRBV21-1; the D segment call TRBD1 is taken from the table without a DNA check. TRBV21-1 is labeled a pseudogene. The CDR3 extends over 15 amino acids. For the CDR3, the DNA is TGTGCCAGCAGCGCACAGCACTCCTATAATTCACCCCTCCACTTT. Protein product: CASSAQHSYNSPLHF.

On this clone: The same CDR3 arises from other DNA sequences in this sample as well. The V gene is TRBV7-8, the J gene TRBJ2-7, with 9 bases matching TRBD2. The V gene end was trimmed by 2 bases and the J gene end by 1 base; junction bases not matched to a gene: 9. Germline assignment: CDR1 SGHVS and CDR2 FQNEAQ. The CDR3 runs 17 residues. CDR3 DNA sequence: TGTGCCAGCAGCTTATTCGGGGCGGGGGGGGCGTCCTACGAGCAGTACGTC. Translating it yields CASSLFGAGGASYEQYV.

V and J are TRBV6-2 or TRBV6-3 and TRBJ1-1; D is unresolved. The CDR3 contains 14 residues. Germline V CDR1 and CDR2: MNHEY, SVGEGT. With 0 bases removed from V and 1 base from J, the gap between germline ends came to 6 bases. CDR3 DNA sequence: TGTGCCAGCAGTTACTCGGAAGGGAACACTGAAGCTTTCTTT. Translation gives CASSYSEGNTEAFF.

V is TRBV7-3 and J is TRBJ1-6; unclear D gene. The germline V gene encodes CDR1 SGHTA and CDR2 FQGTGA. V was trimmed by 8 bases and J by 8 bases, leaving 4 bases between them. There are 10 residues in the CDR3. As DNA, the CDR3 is TGTGCCAGCCAACATTCACCCCTCCACTTT. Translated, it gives CASQHSPLHF.

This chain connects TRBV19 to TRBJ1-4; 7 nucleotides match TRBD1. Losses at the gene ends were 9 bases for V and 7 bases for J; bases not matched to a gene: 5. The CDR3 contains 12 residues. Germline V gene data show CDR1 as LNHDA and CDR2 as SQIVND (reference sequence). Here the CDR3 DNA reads TGTGCCAGCACCGACAGGGTTGAAAAACTGTTTTTT. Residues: CASTDRVEKLFF.

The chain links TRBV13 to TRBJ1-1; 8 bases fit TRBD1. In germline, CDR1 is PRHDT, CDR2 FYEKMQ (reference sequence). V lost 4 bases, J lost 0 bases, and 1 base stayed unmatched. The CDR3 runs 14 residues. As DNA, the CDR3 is TGTGCCAGCAGCTCACAGGGGGTGAACACTGAAGCTTTCTTT. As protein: CASSSQGVNTEAFF.

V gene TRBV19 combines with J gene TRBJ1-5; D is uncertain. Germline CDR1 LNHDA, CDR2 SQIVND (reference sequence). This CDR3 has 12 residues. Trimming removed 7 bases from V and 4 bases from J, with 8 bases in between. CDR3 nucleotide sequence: TGTGCCAGTAACCTAGGGAATCAGCCCCAGCATTTT. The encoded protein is CASNLGNQPQHF.

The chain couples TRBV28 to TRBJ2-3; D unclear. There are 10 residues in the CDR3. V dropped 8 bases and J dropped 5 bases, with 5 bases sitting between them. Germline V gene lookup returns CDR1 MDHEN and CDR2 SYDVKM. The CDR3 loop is CASVRDTQYF. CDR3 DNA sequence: TGTGCCAGCGTGAGAGATACGCAGTATTTT.

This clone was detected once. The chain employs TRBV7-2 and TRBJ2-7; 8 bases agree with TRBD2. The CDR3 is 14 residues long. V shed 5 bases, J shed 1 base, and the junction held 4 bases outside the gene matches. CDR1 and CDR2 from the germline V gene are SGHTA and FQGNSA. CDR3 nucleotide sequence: TGTGCCAGCAGCCCGGGGGGGAATTCCTACGAGCAGTACTTC. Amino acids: CASSPGGNSYEQYF.